This T cell receptor (beta chain) was sequenced for a study of molecular identifiers for immune sequencing clone quantification (dated by TCRdb to 2016 to 2019). Context from the whole study: For a replicate experiment, RNA from approximately 20,000 or 100,000 naive CD8 T cells was divided into five aliquots, of which four were sequenced. The study was a methods study using CD8 T cells to benchmark molecular-identifier clustering-based TCR repertoire sequencing (MIDCIRS) and TCR RNA copy counting. What the work shows at the level of the full study, not this receptor alone: When barcode sub-clustering was not used, chimeric consensus sequences inflated TCR diversity, with chimeras reaching as high as 47%. Highly expanded clone sizes could be underestimated if identical TCR molecules share a barcode. Modeling indicated about 3 TCR RNA copies recovered per cell, compared with about 10 by digital PCR, which implies a capture efficiency of around 30%. A single cell's worth of spiked-in Jurkat TCR RNA was reported detectable even among 750,000 to 1,000,000 naive CD8 T cells. The naive libraries included spiked-in Jurkat TCR RNA (roughly ten copies' worth), and this Jurkat TCR RNA is not part of the donor repertoire. In CMV-specific effector cells, clones with more than 20 RNA copies contained over 99% of molecules, whereas in naive cells such clones contained under 1% of molecules.

The method was PCR. The instrument was an Illumina HiSeq 4000. Bulk TCR libraries were made following a previously described method, with the TCR primers given in Table S5. Purification of total RNA was performed with the Qiagen AllPrep DNA/RNA kit. Before any analysis, reads coming from multiple sequencing runs of the same library were combined into one pool. In the paper's pipeline: Only reads with exact TCR constant sequence were kept, trimmed to 150 nt, and grouped by their 12-nt molecular barcodes. Within each barcode group, reads were sub-clustered at a 15% Levenshtein threshold, and quality-weighted consensus sequences were built per RNA molecule. Non-functional sequences were excluded, and lower-count sequences lying one edit away from another sequence were also excluded. Based on fitting two negative binomial distributions, any barcode sub-cluster with under 20% of the maximum read count was discarded. TCRdb's own reprocessing of the public reads used fastp at Q25 and MiXCR and kept productive beta chains. Identical CDR3 proteins give one entry, which carries the most common genes and DNA. The V and J calls follow TCRdb's processing rather than the paper's. The sample table contains under 650,000 distinct CDR3 sequences; only one count was recorded for 15% to 20% of them. 0.75% to 0.95% of the sample rests with the top ten.

V was cut back by 5 bases and J by 3 bases, leaving a gap of 14 bases between them. From the cysteine through the phenylalanine, the CDR3 covers 15 amino acids. Just CDR3 DNA is preserved here, 45 bases in frame from base 1. This clonotype was seen more than once but under ten times. Its recognized antigen is unknown. Base-call qualities are not available, and no considerably larger clone is one nucleotide away. Libraries of naive CD8 T cells were built from anywhere between roughly 17,000 and 1,000,000 sorted cells, with 10%, 30% or 50% of the purified RNA used. Naive CD8 T cells were FACS-sorted as CD8+CD4-CCR7+CD45RA+ on a BD FACSAria II into RLT Plus buffer. Approximately nine TCR copies' worth of Jurkat RNA were spiked into about 20,000-1,000,000 naive CD8 T cell samples to test detection sensitivity. Enrichment of CD8 T cells was performed with RosetteSep CD8+ T Cell Enrichment Cocktail and Ficoll-Paque, after which ACK red cell lysis was carried out.

This receptor chain uses TRBV12-3 or TRBV12-4 and TRBJ1-5; the best D guess is TRBD1, with 6 bases matching. The sequencing sample was made of naive CD8+ T cells from blood, with Jurkat cell RNA spiked in. The cell subset or site label here, explained by the study, means: FACS-sorted CD8+CD4-CCR7+CD45RA+ naive T cells. This receptor was taken from a human donor in good health. Some libraries in this study had Jurkat cell RNA spiked in. Here is the DNA: TGTGCCAGCAGTCCGGGACACCGAAACAATCAGCCCCAGCATTTT. Its translation reads: CASSPGHRNNQPQHF.